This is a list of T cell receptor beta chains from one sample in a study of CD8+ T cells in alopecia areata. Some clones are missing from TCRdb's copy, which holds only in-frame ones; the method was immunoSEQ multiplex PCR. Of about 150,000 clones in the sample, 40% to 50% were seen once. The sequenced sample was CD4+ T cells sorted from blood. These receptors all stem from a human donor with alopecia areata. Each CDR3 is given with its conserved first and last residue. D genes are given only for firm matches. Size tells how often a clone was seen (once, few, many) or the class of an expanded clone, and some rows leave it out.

DNA: TGTGCCAGCAACCGCGGGACACCCTTCTCTGAAGCTTTCTTT; CDR3: CASNRGTPFSEAFF; V: TRBV28; D: .; J: TRBJ1-1; size: few
DNA: TGTGCCAGCAGTTTAACCGTGGCAGGCGATCAGCCCCAGCATTTT; CDR3: CASSLTVAGDQPQHF; V: TRBV27; D: .; J: TRBJ1-5; size: few
DNA: TGCGCCAGCAGCTTGGCGGGGACAGGGTCCTACAATGAGCAGTTCTTC; CDR3: CASSLAGTGSYNEQFF; V: TRBV5-1; D: TRBD1; J: TRBJ2-1; size: .
DNA: TGTGCCAGCTCTGGGGGACTAGGATCAGATACGCAGTATTTT; CDR3: CASSGGLGSDTQYF; V: TRBV18; D: TRBD2; J: TRBJ2-3; size: .
DNA: TGCGCCAGCAGCTTGGACGCAGGGACTCTAAACACTGAAGCTTTCTTT; CDR3: CASSLDAGTLNTEAFF; V: TRBV5-1; D: .; J: TRBJ1-1; size: .
DNA: TGTGCCAGCAGCCAAGCCTGGGTCGGGAACACTGAAGCTTTCTTT; CDR3: CASSQAWVGNTEAFF; V: TRBV14; D: .; J: TRBJ1-1; size: .
DNA: TGTGCCAGCAGCTCGGATAAGGGGTCCTACGAGCAGTACTTC; CDR3: CASSSDKGSYEQYF; V: TRBV7-9; D: .; J: TRBJ2-7; size: .
DNA: TGCGCCAGCAGAGGGATCGCCGAGCAGTACTTC; CDR3: CASRGIAEQYF; V: TRBV23-1; D: .; J: TRBJ2-7; size: few
DNA: TGTGCCAGCAGCCTATCTCCCGTAGATACGCAGTATTTT; CDR3: CASSLSPVDTQYF; V: TRBV11-2; D: .; J: TRBJ2-3; size: once
DNA: TGTGCCAGCTCACCACTTAACGGAGGTCTCAACGAGCAGTACTTC; CDR3: CASSPLNGGLNEQYF; V: TRBV18; D: .; J: TRBJ2-7; size: .
DNA: TGTGCCAGCAGCCCCTCCGGGACAGGGGGGTATGAGCAGTTCTTC; CDR3: CASSPSGTGGYEQFF; V: TRBV7-3; D: TRBD1; J: TRBJ2-1; size: .
DNA: TGCAGCGCCAACCCGGGACAGGGAAACACTGAAGCTTTCTTT; CDR3: CSANPGQGNTEAFF; V: TRBV29-1; D: TRBD1; J: TRBJ1-1; size: .
DNA: TGTGCCAGCAGTTTACTGGGTCAGGCCACAGATACGCAGTATTTT; CDR3: CASSLLGQATDTQYF; V: TRBV6-5; D: .; J: TRBJ2-3; size: .
DNA: TGTGCCACTGGAGGGGAGGGACCCTACAATGAGCAGTTCTTC; CDR3: CATGGEGPYNEQFF; V: TRBV2; D: TRBD2; J: TRBJ2-1; size: .
DNA: TGTGCCTGGAGTATACGGGAGTCCACTGAAGCTTTCTTT; CDR3: CAWSIRESTEAFF; V: TRBV30; D: .; J: TRBJ1-1; size: .
DNA: TGTGCCAGAACAGGACCGGGTGGGGCCAACGTCCTGACTTTC; CDR3: CARTGPGGANVLTF; V: TRBV2; D: .; J: TRBJ2-6; size: few
DNA: TGTGCCAGCAGCTTAGCGTTCCAGACTGAAGCTTTCTTT; CDR3: CASSLAFQTEAFF; V: TRBV7-9; D: .; J: TRBJ1-1; size: .
DNA: TGCGCCAGCAGTCTTTCCAGGGGAGCTGGGGCCAACGTCCTGACTTTC; CDR3: CASSLSRGAGANVLTF; V: TRBV23-1; D: .; J: TRBJ2-6; size: few
DNA: TGCGCCAGCAGCTTGGTGGGCCCCGAGGTCGGCTATGGCTACACCTTC; CDR3: CASSLVGPEVGYGYTF; V: TRBV5-1; D: .; J: TRBJ1-2; size: once
DNA: TGTGCCAGCACTCCCGCGGAGGCGGGGTCCTACAATGAGCAGTTCTTC; CDR3: CASTPAEAGSYNEQFF; V: TRBV28; D: .; J: TRBJ2-1; size: .
DNA: TGTGCCAGCAGAGGGATTCAAAAAACCAATCAGCCCCAGCATTTT; CDR3: CASRGIQKTNQPQHF; V: TRBV2; D: .; J: TRBJ1-5; size: .
DNA: TGCAGCGTTGAAGGGGACAAGCCCTACGAGCAGTACTTC; CDR3: CSVEGDKPYEQYF; V: TRBV29-1; D: .; J: TRBJ2-7; size: .
DNA: TGCAGCGTCGCCGGGACAGGGAAAAACGAGCAGTACTTC; CDR3: CSVAGTGKNEQYF; V: TRBV29-1; D: TRBD1; J: TRBJ2-7; size: few
DNA: TGCAGTGCTAGATTCAAGACATCCCAGTTCTTC; CDR3: CSARFKTSQFF; V: TRBV20-1; D: .; J: TRBJ2-1; size: few
DNA: TGTGCCAGCAGTTTTCGAGAGGGGTCTGGGGCCAACGTCCTGACTTTC; CDR3: CASSFREGSGANVLTF; V: TRBV27; D: .; J: TRBJ2-6; size: .
DNA: TGCGCCAGCAGTCAATCCTACAGGGATGGCACTGAAGCTTTCTTT; CDR3: CASSQSYRDGTEAFF; V: TRBV23-1; D: .; J: TRBJ1-1; size: few
DNA: TGTGCCAGCAGCTCCTTAGCGGGATCGGTTGGCAATGAGCAGTTCTTC; CDR3: CASSSLAGSVGNEQFF; V: TRBV7-9; D: TRBD2; J: TRBJ2-1; size: few
DNA: TGCAGCGCTGCCCGGGGGACCGCCTCCTACGAGCAGTACTTC; CDR3: CSAARGTASYEQYF; V: TRBV29-1; D: .; J: TRBJ2-7; size: .
DNA: TGTGCCAGCAGCCCAGAGGGTAGGGGCGGCTATGGCTACACCTTC; CDR3: CASSPEGRGGYGYTF; V: TRBV9; D: .; J: TRBJ1-2; size: .
DNA: TGTGCCAGCAGCGGAGGCGGACTAGCGTTAAGTGAGCAGTTCTTC; CDR3: CASSGGGLALSEQFF; V: TRBV9; D: TRBD2; J: TRBJ2-1; size: .
DNA: TGTGCCAGCAGTTGGACCCGGGACAGGAGTGGTGAGGGCTACACCTTC; CDR3: CASSWTRDRSGEGYTF; V: TRBV25-1; D: TRBD1; J: TRBJ1-2; size: .
DNA: TGCGCCAGCAGCTTGGCGCGGACTAGCTTCAATGAGCAGTTCTTC; CDR3: CASSLARTSFNEQFF; V: TRBV5-1; D: TRBD2; J: TRBJ2-1; size: few